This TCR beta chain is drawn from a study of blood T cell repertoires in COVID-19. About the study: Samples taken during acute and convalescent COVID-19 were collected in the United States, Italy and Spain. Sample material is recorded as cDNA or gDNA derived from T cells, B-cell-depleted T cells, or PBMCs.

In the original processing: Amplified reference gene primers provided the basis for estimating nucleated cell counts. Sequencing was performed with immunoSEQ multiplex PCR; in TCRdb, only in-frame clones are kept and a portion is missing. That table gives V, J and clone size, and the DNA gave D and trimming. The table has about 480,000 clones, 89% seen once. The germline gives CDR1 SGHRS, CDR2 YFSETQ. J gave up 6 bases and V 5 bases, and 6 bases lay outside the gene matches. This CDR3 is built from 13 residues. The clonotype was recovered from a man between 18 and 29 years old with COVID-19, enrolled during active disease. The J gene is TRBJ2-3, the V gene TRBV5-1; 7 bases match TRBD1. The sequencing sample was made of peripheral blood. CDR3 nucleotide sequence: TGCGCCAGCAGACCACCCAGGGGGGATACGCAGTATTTT. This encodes CASRPPRGDTQYF.